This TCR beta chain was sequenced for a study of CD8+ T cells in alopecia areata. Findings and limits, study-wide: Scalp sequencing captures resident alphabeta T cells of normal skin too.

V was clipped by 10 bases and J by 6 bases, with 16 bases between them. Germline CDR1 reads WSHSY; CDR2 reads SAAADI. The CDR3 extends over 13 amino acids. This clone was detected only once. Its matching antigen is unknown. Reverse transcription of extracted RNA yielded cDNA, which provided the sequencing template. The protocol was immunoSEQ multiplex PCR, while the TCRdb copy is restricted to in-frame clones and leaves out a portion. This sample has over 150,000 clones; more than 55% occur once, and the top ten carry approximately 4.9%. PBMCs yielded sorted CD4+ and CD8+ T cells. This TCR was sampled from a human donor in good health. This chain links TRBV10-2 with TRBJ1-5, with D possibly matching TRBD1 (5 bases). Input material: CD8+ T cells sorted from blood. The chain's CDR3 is CATVRGEGQPQHF. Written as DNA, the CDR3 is TGCGCCACCGTTCGGGGGGAGGGTCAGCCCCAGCATTTT.